These 26 T cell receptor beta chains share one sample of origin, sequenced in a study of blood T cell repertoires in COVID-19. Generated by immunoSEQ multiplex PCR, the TCRdb table keeps only in-frame clones and is missing some. The table has about 160,000 clones, around 89% seen once. Input material: PBMCs or T cells enriched from blood (not recorded which). Receptors originate from a woman between 50 and 59 years old who had recovered from COVID-19.

This rearrangement joins TRBV4-1 to TRBJ2-7; 10 nucleotides line up with TRBD1. The V gene end was trimmed by 2 bases and the J gene end by 2 bases; junction bases not matched to a gene: 6. This CDR3 has 16 residues. Germline CDR1 is MGHRA and CDR2 is YSYEKL. DNA of the CDR3: TGCGCCAGCAGCCAAATGTTAGGGACAGGGGCCTACGAGCAGTACTTC. Encoded protein: CASSQMLGTGAYEQYF.

This clone was detected only once. V usage is TRBV24-1 and J usage is TRBJ2-7, with D possibly TRBD2 on 5 matching bases. Looked up from germline, CDR1 is KGHDR and CDR2 is SFDVKD. The length of the CDR3 is 13 residues. Trimming cost V 3 bases and J 5 bases, with 10 bases left between them. DNA of the CDR3: TGTGCCACCAGTGATCACGACGGGGACGAGCAGTACTTC. Protein sequence: CATSDHDGDEQYF.

The V gene is TRBV6-1, the J gene TRBJ1-1; a weak D match, TRBD1 (6 bases). The CDR3 covers 15 residues. Germline V gene lookup returns CDR1 MNHNS and CDR2 SASEGT. Deletions cut 0 bases from V and 8 bases from J, with 16 bases between. In DNA, the CDR3 is TGTGCCAGCAGTGAAGCAAACAGGGCGACAGCCGAAGCTTTCTTT. Translated: CASSEANRATAEAFF.

This clone was counted a single time. The gene calls are TRBV18 and TRBJ1-2; D is perhaps TRBD1 (6 bases). The germline CDR1 and CDR2 sequences are KGHSH and LQKENI. Trimming left V 3 bases short and J 8 bases short, with 16 bases between. The CDR3 is 14 residues long. For the CDR3, the DNA is TGTGCCAGCTCACCTTCGGACAGTTCGGGGGGCTACACCTTC. This translates into CASSPSDSSGGYTF.

The J gene is TRBJ1-1, the V gene TRBV15, with D possibly being TRBD1 (6 bases). CDR3 length: 16 amino acids. Germline CDR1 LNHNV, CDR2 YYDKDF (reference sequence). V lost 4 bases to trimming and J lost 4 bases, with 19 bases between them. The CDR3 region has the DNA TGTGCCACCAGCACAAGGGGGGGCGCGGGAGGCACTGAAGCTTTCTTT. This encodes CATSTRGGAGGTEAFF. The entire variable domain, with the rest obtained from reference TRBV15 and TRBJ1-1, is as follows: DAMVIQNPRYQVTQFGKPVTLSCSQTLNHNVMYWYQQKSSQAPKLLFHYYDKDFNNEADTPDNFQSRRPNTSFCFLDIRSPGLGDTAMYLCATSTRGGAGGTEAFFGQGTRLTVV.

V is TRBV6-2 or TRBV6-3 and J is TRBJ1-1, with 8 positions matching TRBD1. This CDR3 comprises 15 residues. The ends lost 5 bases at V and 4 bases at J; junction bases unmatched: 9. Germline values: CDR1 MNHEY, CDR2 SVGEGT. The CDR3 is CASSTLGQGVTEAFF. The CDR3 DNA reads TGTGCCAGCAGTACCCTCGGACAGGGAGTCACTGAAGCTTTCTTT.

This chain connects TRBV9 to TRBJ1-6, with a possible D match to TRBD1 (6 bases). CDR1 and CDR2 from the germline V gene are SGDLS and YYNGEE. The CDR3 covers 20 residues. V lost 3 bases and J lost 0, with 22 bases in between. The CDR3 is CASSGPLGQGPSSYNSPLHF. The CDR3 nucleotides read TGTGCCAGCAGCGGCCCCTTGGGGCAGGGGCCCAGCTCCTATAATTCACCCCTCCACTTT.

The gene calls are TRBV7-6 and TRBJ2-7; 11 bases map to TRBD1. Germline assignment: CDR1 SGHVS and CDR2 FNYEAQ. CDR3 length equals 15 residues. With 1 base clipped from V and 5 bases from J, the junction kept 4 bases outside the gene matches. The CDR3: CASSLGTGGRNEQYF. CDR3 bases: TGTGCCAGCAGCTTAGGGACAGGGGGCCGAAACGAGCAGTACTTC.

The genes are TRBV7-3 and TRBJ2-7; no clear D gene. The germline V gene encodes CDR1 SGHTA and CDR2 FQGTGA. Trimming stripped 2 bases from V and 0 bases from J, with 11 bases between. The CDR3 runs 15 residues. CDR3: CASSLGRSPSYEQYF. CDR3 nucleotides: TGTGCCAGCAGCTTAGGCCGATCCCCCTCCTACGAGCAGTACTTC.

The genes are TRBV7-2 and TRBJ1-6; 7 bases agree with TRBD1. From germline, CDR1 is SGHTA and CDR2 FQGNSA. V lost 4 bases to trimming and J lost 9 bases; unmatched junction nucleotides: 6. CDR3 length equals 14 residues. The CDR3: CASSYPTGSSPLHF. The CDR3 DNA is TGTGCCAGCAGCTATCCGACAGGGAGTTCACCCCTCCACTTT.

The chain combines TRBV6-6 with TRBJ1-5; 7 bases fit TRBD1. V was clipped by 4 bases and J by 7 bases; unmatched bases: 13. The CDR3 length is 16 residues. Germline V gives CDR1 MNHNY, CDR2 SVGAGI (reference sequence). The CDR3 region is CASSSPLNRGGQPQHF. The CDR3, as DNA: TGTGCCAGCAGTTCCCCCCTTAACAGGGGAGGACAGCCCCAGCATTTT.

The rearrangement uses TRBV7-7 and TRBJ2-1; 13 bases are shared with TRBD2. The germline V gene encodes CDR1 SSHAT and CDR2 FNYEAQ (reference sequence). V shed 5 bases, J shed 5 bases, and the junction held 3 bases outside the gene matches. This CDR3 is 15 amino acids long. DNA of the CDR3: TGTGCCAGCAGCCCAGGGACTAGCGGGGACAATGAGCAGTTCTTC. Translating gives CASSPGTSGDNEQFF.

This sequence joins TRBV6-5 and TRBJ1-1; 7 bases map to TRBD1. Germline V lookup: CDR1 MNHEY, CDR2 SVGAGI. This CDR3 spans 14 amino acids. After removal of 7 bases from V and 0 bases from J, the junction contained 5 bases not matched to a gene. This CDR3 is CASNQDRLNTEAFF. The CDR3 nucleotides read TGTGCCAGCAATCAGGACAGGTTGAACACTGAAGCTTTCTTT.

The chain couples TRBV7-9 to TRBJ1-2; a weak D match, TRBD1 (5 bases). Germline V gene lookup returns CDR1 SEHNR and CDR2 FQNEAQ (reference sequence). V dropped 1 base and J dropped 2 bases, with 8 bases sitting between them. This CDR3 is built from 14 residues. This CDR3 is CASSLVPGNYGYTF. The CDR3 region has the DNA TGTGCCAGCAGCTTAGTTCCAGGGAACTATGGCTACACCTTC.

This sequence joins TRBV24-1 and TRBJ2-2, with D possibly being TRBD2 (6 bases). Germline V gene data show CDR1 as KGHDR and CDR2 as SFDVKD. The CDR3 runs to 16 residues. The V end was cut by 5 bases, the J end by 0 bases, with 12 bases between. The chain's CDR3 is CATSASGGANTGELFF. CDR3 coding DNA: TGTGCCACCAGTGCCTCCGGGGGTGCGAACACCGGGGAGCTGTTTTTT.

The genes are TRBV3-1 (or the pseudogene TRBV3-2) and TRBJ1-1; 9 bases map to TRBD1. This CDR3 comprises 15 residues. CDR1 is LGHDT, CDR2 YNNKEL, per germline (reference sequence). V lost 5 bases and J lost 4; bases outside the gene matches: 8. This chain's CDR3 is CASSYPTTGGTEAFF. The CDR3 DNA follows: TGTGCCAGCAGCTACCCCACGACAGGGGGCACTGAAGCTTTCTTT.

The chain uses TRBV5-6 and TRBJ2-2, with D perhaps TRBD1 (5 bases). CDR1 is SGHDT and CDR2 is YYEEEE in the germline V gene. V was clipped by 0 bases and J by 3 bases, with 12 bases between them. The CDR3 covers 16 residues. The CDR3: CASSLGGLSYTGELFF. CDR3 coding DNA: TGTGCCAGCAGCTTGGGGGGCCTAAGCTACACCGGGGAGCTGTTTTTT.

V and J are TRBV11-3 and TRBJ2-7; 7 bases align to TRBD1. CDR1 is SGHNT and CDR2 is YENEEA in the germline V gene. The CDR3 extends over 16 amino acids. The ends lost 3 bases at V and 0 bases at J; junction bases unmatched: 8. The chain's CDR3 is CASSLIAGTASYEQYF. Written as DNA, the CDR3 is TGTGCCAGCAGCTTGATTGCCGGGACAGCCTCCTACGAGCAGTACTTC.

The chain is built from TRBV29-1 and TRBJ2-2, with 9 bases that match TRBD2. V was clipped by 6 bases and J by 6 bases; unmatched bases: 11. The V gene's germline CDR1 is SQVTM and CDR2 ANQGSEA. The CDR3 totals 15 residues. The CDR3 here is CSVTSSGVRAGELFF. For the CDR3, the DNA is TGCAGCGTGACTTCTAGCGGGGTTCGTGCCGGGGAGCTGTTTTTT.

This chain connects TRBV4-2 to TRBJ2-1, with TRBD2 matching 7 bases. V was pared by 6 bases and J by 8 bases, with 10 bases of the junction left unmatched. Germline V gene sequence: CDR1 LGHNA, CDR2 YNFKEQ. The CDR3 extends over 14 amino acids. CDR3 DNA sequence: TGTGCCAGCAGAAGACTGGGGGGGTGGGATGAGCAGTTCTTC. This encodes CASRRLGGWDEQFF.

V gene TRBV18 combines with J gene TRBJ1-5; 7 positions agree with TRBD1. The germline CDR1 and CDR2 sequences are KGHSH and LQKENI. V was clipped by 2 bases and J by 2 bases; unmatched bases: 6. The CDR3 spans 16 residues. The CDR3 is CASSPWRGQGNQPQHF. DNA of the CDR3: TGTGCCAGCTCACCATGGAGGGGGCAGGGCAATCAGCCCCAGCATTTT.

The rearrangement joins TRBV27 to TRBJ2-5; a weak D match, TRBD2 (5 bases). The V end was cut by 4 bases, the J end by 2 bases, with 8 bases between. CDR1 is MNHEY, CDR2 SMNVEV, per germline (reference sequence). CDR3 length: 13 residues. The CDR3 here is CASSSDSQETQYF. The CDR3 DNA follows: TGTGCCAGCAGTTCGGACTCACAAGAGACCCAGTACTTC.

The rearrangement joins TRBV11-3 to TRBJ2-7; the D is unclear. Looked up from germline, CDR1 is SGHNT and CDR2 is YENEEA. The V gene lost 3 bases and the J gene lost 5 bases, with 5 bases spanning the gap. This CDR3 has 11 amino acids. CDR3 residues: CASSFVHEQYF. Written as DNA, the CDR3 is TGTGCCAGCAGCTTCGTCCACGAGCAGTACTTC.

The V call is TRBV30, the J call TRBJ2-3; 8 nucleotides line up with TRBD2. The germline gives CDR1 GTSNPN, CDR2 SVGIG (reference sequence). CDR3 size: 15 residues. V lost 2 bases, J lost 2 bases, and 6 bases stayed unmatched. CDR3: CAWSSGGSNTDTQYF. The CDR3 DNA reads TGTGCCTGGAGTAGCGGGGGCTCAAACACAGATACGCAGTATTTT.

The rearrangement uses TRBV19 and TRBJ2-7; TRBD2 might be the D (6 bases). This CDR3 contains 15 residues. The ends were cut back, 8 bases at V and 4 bases at J, with 21 bases in the middle. The germline CDR1 and CDR2 sequences are LNHDA and SQIVND (reference sequence). The CDR3 protein is CASGVGRGAPYEQYF. CDR3 coding DNA: TGTGCCAGTGGGGTGGGGCGGGGCGCCCCTTACGAGCAGTACTTC.

The chain uses TRBV15 and TRBJ1-2; 10 nucleotides align to TRBD1. This CDR3 contains 15 residues. Germline CDR1 reads LNHNV; CDR2 reads YYDKDF (reference sequence). After removal of 5 bases from V and 7 bases from J, the junction contained 10 bases not matched to a gene. DNA of the CDR3: TGTGCCACCAGCCCACGACAGGGGGCCGTACGTGGCTACACCTTC. Amino acid sequence: CATSPRQGAVRGYTF.